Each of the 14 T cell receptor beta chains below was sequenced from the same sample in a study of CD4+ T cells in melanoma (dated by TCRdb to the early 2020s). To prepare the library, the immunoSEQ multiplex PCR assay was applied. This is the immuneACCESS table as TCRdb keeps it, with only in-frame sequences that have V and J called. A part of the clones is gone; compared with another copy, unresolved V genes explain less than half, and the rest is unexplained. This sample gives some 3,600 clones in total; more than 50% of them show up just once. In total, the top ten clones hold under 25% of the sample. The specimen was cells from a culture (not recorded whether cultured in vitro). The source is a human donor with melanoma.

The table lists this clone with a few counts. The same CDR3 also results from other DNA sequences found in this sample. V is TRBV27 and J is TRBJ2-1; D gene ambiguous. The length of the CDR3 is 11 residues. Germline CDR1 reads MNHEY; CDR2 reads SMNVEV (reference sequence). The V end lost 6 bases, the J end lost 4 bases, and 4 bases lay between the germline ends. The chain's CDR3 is CASRVYNEQFF. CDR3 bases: TGTGCCAGCAGAGTGTACAATGAGCAGTTCTTC.

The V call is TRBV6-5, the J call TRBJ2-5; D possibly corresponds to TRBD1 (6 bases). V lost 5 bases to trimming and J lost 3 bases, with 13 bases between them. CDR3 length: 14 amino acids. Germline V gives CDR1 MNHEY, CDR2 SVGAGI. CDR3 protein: CASSQGAGEETQYF. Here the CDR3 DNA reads TGTGCCAGCAGTCAAGGGGCAGGGGAAGAGACCCAGTACTTC.

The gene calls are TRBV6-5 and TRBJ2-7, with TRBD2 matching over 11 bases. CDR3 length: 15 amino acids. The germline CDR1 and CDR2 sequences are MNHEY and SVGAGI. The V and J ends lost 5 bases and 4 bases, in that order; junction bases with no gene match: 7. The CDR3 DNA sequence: TGTGCCAGCAGTGCCGGGACTAGCGGATCTTACGAGCAGTACTTC. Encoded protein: CASSAGTSGSYEQYF.

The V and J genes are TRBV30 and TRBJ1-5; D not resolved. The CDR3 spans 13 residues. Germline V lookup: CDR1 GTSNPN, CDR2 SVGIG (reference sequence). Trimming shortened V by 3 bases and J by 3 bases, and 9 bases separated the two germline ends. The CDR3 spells CAWSPRDNQPQHF. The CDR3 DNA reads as TGTGCCTGGAGCCCAAGGGACAATCAGCCCCAGCATTTT.

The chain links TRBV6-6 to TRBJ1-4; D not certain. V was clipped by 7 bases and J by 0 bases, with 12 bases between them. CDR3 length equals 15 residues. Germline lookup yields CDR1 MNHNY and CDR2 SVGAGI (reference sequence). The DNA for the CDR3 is TGTGCCAGCAAATCAACGGGAGCAACTAATGAAAAACTGTTTTTT. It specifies CASKSTGATNEKLFF.

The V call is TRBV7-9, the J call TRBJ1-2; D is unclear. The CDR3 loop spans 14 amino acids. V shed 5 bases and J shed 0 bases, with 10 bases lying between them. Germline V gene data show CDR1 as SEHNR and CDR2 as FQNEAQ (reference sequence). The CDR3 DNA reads TGTGCCAGCAGCCCGGACGGTCCTAACTATGGCTACACCTTC. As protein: CASSPDGPNYGYTF.

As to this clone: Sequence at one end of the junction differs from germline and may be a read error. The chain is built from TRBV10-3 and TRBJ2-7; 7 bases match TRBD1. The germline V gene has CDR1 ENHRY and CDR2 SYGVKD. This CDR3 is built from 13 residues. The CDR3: CASSSSGGYEQYF. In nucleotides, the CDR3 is TGTGCCAGCAGTTCTTCAGGGGGCTACGAGCAGTACTTC.

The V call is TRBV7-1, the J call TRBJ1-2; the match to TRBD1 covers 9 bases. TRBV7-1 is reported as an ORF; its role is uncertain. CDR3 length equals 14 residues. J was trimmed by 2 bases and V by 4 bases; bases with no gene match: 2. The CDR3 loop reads CASSLTGGNYGYTF. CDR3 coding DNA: TGTGCCAGCAGCTTAACAGGGGGCAACTATGGCTACACCTTC.

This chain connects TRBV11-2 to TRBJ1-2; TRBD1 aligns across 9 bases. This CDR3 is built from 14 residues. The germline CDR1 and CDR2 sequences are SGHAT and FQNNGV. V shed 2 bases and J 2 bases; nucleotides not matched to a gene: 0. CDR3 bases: TGTGCCAGCAGCTTAACAGGGGGCAACTATGGCTACACCTTC. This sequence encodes CASSLTGGNYGYTF.

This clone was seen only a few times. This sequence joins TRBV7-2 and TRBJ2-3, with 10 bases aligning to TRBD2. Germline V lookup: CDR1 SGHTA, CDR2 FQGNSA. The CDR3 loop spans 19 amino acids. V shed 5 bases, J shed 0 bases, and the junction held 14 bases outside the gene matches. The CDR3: CASSLTFWSGGGSTDTQYF. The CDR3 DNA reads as TGTGCCAGCAGCCTCACTTTTTGGAGCGGGGGGGGGAGCACAGATACGCAGTATTTT.

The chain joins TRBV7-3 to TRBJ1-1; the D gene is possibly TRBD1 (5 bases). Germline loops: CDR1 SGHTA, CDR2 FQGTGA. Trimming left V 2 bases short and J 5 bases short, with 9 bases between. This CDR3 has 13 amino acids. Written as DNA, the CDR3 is TGTGCCAGCAGCTTAGAGGGGAGAACTGAAGCTTTCTTT. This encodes CASSLEGRTEAFF.

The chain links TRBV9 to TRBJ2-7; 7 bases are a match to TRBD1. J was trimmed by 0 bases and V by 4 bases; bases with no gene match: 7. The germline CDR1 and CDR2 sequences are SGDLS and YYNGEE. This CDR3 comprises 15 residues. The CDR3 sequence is CASSTEGASSYEQYF. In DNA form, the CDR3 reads TGTGCCAGCAGCACCGAGGGGGCCAGCTCCTACGAGCAGTACTTC.

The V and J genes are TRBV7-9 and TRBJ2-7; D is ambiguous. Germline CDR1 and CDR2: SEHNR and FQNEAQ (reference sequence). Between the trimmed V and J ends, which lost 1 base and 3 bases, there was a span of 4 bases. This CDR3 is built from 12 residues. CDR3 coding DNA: TGTGCCAGCAGCTTAGAGGTCTACGAGCAGTACTTC. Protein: CASSLEVYEQYF.

CDR3 region: CASSQGAGEETQYF. CDR3 sequence (DNA): TGTGCCAGCAGTCAAGGGGCAGGGGAAGAGACCCAGTACTTC. The rearrangement joins TRBV6-6 to TRBJ2-5; a weak D match, TRBD1 (6 bases). Germline CDR1 and CDR2: MNHNY and SVGAGI (reference sequence). This CDR3 spans 14 amino acids. V was clipped by 5 bases and J by 3 bases, with 13 bases between them.